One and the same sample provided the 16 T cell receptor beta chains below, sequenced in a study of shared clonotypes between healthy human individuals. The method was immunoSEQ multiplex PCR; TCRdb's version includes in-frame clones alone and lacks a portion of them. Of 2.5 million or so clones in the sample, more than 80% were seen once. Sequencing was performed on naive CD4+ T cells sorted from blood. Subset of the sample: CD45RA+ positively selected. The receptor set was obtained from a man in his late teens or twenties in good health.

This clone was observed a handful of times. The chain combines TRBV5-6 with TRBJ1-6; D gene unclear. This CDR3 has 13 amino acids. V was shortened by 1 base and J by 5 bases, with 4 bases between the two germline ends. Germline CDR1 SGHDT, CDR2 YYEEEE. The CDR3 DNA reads TGTGCCAGCAGCTTGCGGGATAATTCACCCCTCCACTTT. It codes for CASSLRDNSPLHF.

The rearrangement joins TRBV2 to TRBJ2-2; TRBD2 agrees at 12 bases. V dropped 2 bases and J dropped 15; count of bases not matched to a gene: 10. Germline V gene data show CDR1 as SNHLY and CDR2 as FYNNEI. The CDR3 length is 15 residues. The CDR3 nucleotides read TGTGCCAGCAGTGAACTAGCGGGAGGGCCCTGGGGGGTGTTTTTT. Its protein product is CASSELAGGPWGVFF.

CDR3 DNA: TGTGCCAGCAGCTTAGATGGAGGGGACCCCGCAGAGACCCAGTACTTC. It is translated as CASSLDGGDPAETQYF. The chain links TRBV11-3 to TRBJ2-5, with D perhaps TRBD2 (6 bases). Germline V gene sequence: CDR1 SGHNT, CDR2 YENEEA. The CDR3 is 16 amino acids. V was trimmed by 0 bases and J by 4 bases, leaving 15 bases between them.

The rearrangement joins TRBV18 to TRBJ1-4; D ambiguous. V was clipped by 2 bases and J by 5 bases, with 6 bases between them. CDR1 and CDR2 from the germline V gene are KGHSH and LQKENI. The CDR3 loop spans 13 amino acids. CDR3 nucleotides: TGTGCCAGCTCACCAACCGAGAATGAAAAACTGTTTTTT. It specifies CASSPTENEKLFF.

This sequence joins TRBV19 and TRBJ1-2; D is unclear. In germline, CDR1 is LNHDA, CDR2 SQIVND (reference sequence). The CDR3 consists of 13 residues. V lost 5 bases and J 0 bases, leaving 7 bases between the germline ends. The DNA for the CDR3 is TGTGCCAGTAGTCCGGTGGCTAACTATGGCTACACCTTC. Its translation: CASSPVANYGYTF.

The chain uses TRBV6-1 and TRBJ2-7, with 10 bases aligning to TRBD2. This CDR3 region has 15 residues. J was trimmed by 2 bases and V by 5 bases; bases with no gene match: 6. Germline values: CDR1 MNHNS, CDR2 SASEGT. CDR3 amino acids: CASSRLAGAAYEQYF. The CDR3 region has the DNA TGTGCCAGCAGTCGTCTAGCGGGGGCCGCCTACGAGCAGTACTTC.

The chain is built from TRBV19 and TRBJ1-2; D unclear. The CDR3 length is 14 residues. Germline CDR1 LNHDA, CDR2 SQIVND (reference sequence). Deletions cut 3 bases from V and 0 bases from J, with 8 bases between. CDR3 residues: CASSMYSPNYGYTF. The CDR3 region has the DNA TGTGCCAGTAGTATGTACAGCCCTAACTATGGCTACACCTTC.

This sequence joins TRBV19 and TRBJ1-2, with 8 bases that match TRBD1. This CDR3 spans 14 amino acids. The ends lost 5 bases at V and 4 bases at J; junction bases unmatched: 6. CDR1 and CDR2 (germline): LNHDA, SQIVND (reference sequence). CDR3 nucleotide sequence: TGTGCCAGTAGTGTACCGGGACAGGTCTATGGCTACACCTTC. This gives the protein CASSVPGQVYGYTF.

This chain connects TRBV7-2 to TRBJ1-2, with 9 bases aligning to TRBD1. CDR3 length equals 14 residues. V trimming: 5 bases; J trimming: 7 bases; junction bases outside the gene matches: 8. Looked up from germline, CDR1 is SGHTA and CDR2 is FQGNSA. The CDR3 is CASSQNTGGFGYTF. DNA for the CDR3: TGTGCCAGCAGCCAAAATACAGGGGGCTTTGGCTACACCTTC.

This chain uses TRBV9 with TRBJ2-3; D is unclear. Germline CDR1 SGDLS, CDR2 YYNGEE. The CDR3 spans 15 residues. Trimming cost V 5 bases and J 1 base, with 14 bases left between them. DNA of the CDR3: TGTGCCAGCAGTGACCCGTGGCCCGGCACAGATACGCAGTATTTT. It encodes CASSDPWPGTDTQYF.

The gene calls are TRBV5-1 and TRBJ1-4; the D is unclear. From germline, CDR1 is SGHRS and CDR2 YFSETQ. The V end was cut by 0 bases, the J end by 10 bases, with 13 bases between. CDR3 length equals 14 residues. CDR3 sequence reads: CASSLELSGAKLFF. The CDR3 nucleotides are TGCGCCAGCAGCTTGGAGCTTAGCGGTGCAAAACTGTTTTTT.

The CDR3 spells CASSSPGAGGDYGYTF. The CDR3 DNA reads TGTGCCAGCAGCAGCCCGGGGGCCGGAGGGGATTATGGCTACACCTTC. The chain has TRBV9 and TRBJ1-2, with TRBD1 as a possible D gene (6 bases). Germline assignment: CDR1 SGDLS and CDR2 YYNGEE. The CDR3 sequence is 16 residues long. V was cut by 4 bases and J by 5 bases, with 21 bases left in between.

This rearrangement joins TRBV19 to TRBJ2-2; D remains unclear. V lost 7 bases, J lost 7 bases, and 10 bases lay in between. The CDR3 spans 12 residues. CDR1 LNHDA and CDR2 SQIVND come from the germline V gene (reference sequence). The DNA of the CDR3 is TGTGCCAGTAAGGGCAGGTTCGGGGAGCTGTTTTTT. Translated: CASKGRFGELFF.

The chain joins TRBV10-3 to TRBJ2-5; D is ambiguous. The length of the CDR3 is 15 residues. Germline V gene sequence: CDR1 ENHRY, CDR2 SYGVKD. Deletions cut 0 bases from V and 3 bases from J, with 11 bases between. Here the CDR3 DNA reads TGTGCCATCAGTGAGTCGTCAGCCCTGAAAGAGACCCAGTACTTC. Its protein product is CAISESSALKETQYF.

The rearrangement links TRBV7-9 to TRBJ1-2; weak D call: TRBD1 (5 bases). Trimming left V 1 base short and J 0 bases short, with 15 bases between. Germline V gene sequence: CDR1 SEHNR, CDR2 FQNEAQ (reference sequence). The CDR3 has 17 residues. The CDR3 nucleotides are TGTGCCAGCAGCTTAGGAGGGCAGGGTAGGACTAACTATGGCTACACCTTC. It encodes CASSLGGQGRTNYGYTF. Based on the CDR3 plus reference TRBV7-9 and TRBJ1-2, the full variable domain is DTGVSQNPRHKITKRGQNVTFRCDPISEHNRLYWYRQTLGQGPEFLTYFQNEAQLEKSRLLSDRFSAERPKGSFSTLEIQRTEQGDSAMYLCASSLGGQGRTNYGYTFGSGTRLTVV.

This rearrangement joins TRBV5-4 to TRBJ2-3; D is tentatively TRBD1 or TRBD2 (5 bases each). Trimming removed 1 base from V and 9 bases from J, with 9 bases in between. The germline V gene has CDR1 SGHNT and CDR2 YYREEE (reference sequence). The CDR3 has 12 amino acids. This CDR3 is CASSLLGETQYF. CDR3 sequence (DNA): TGTGCCAGCAGCTTGTTGGGGGAAACGCAGTATTTT. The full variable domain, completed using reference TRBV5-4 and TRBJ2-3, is ETGVTQSPTHLIKTRGQQVTLRCSSQSGHNTVSWYQQALGQGPQFIFQYYREEENGRGNFPPRFSGLQFPNYSSELNVNALELDDSALYLCASSLLGETQYFGPGTRLTVL.